These 23 T cell receptor beta chains originate from one sample sequenced in a study of T cell responses to AZD1222 COVID-19 vaccine. Produced via immunoSEQ multiplex PCR; TCRdb's table is partial and in-frame only. The table includes 150,000 or so clones, approximately 90% detected once. This specimen consisted of peripheral blood, obtained on day 0 of AZD1222 vaccination. Receptor source: an adult in good health.

The J gene is TRBJ1-4, the V gene TRBV6-5; D is possibly TRBD1 (6 bases). Trimming removed 7 bases at V and 7 bases at J, with 19 bases between. From germline, CDR1 is MNHEY and CDR2 SVGAGI. This CDR3 region has 15 residues. In DNA form, the CDR3 reads TGTGCCAGCACCCGAGGGGGGAGTCATGGTGAAAAACTGTTTTTT. It is translated as CASTRGGSHGEKLFF.

This sequence joins TRBV10-3 and TRBJ1-2, with 7 bases that match TRBD1. This CDR3 has 15 amino acids. Germline-derived CDR1 and CDR2 are ENHRY and SYGVKD. J was trimmed by 2 bases and V by 2 bases; bases with no gene match: 5. The CDR3 coding sequence is TGTGCCATCAGTGAGGCCGAGACAGGGAACTATGGCTACACCTTC. Its protein product is CAISEAETGNYGYTF.

V and J are TRBV21-1 and TRBJ2-5. TRBV21-1 is given as a pseudogene. This CDR3 spans 14 amino acids. The CDR3 reads CASSSPGIGETQYF. In DNA, the CDR3 is TGTGCCAGCAGCAGTCCGGGCATAGGGGAGACCCAGTACTTC.

This clone has just a few counts. The chain is built from TRBV27 and TRBJ2-7; 10 bases match TRBD2. Per germline, CDR1 MNHEY and CDR2 SMNVEV (reference sequence). The CDR3 sequence is 18 residues long. The V and J ends lost 7 bases and 4 bases, in that order; junction bases with no gene match: 19. CDR3: CASIDLSALASGSYEQYF. CDR3 nucleotide sequence: TGTGCCAGCATCGACCTCAGCGCACTCGCTAGCGGGAGTTACGAGCAGTACTTC.

The chain joins TRBV4-2 to TRBJ2-7; 8 positions match TRBD2. CDR1 is LGHNA and CDR2 is YNFKEQ in the germline V gene. There are 18 residues in the CDR3. V shed 2 bases, J shed 2 bases, and the junction held 14 bases outside the gene matches. CDR3 sequence reads: CASSQPDSNPGGPYEQYF. CDR3 bases: TGTGCCAGCAGCCAACCAGACAGTAACCCGGGAGGGCCCTACGAGCAGTACTTC.

The chain links TRBV27 to TRBJ2-1; 8 bases match TRBD1. There are 15 residues in the CDR3. The germline V gene encodes CDR1 MNHEY and CDR2 SMNVEV (reference sequence). V lost 3 bases, J lost 5 bases, and 6 bases stayed unmatched. CDR3: CASSFAGGMNNEQFF. Written as DNA, the CDR3 is TGTGCCAGCAGTTTTGCAGGGGGCATGAACAATGAGCAGTTCTTC.

V usage is TRBV4-3 and J usage is TRBJ2-3; 10 positions agree with TRBD2. J gave up 3 bases and V 4 bases, and 7 bases lay outside the gene matches. The CDR3 length is 16 residues. Germline V CDR1 and CDR2: LGHNA, YSLEER. Written as DNA, the CDR3 is TGCGCCAGCAGCCCCGCGATAGCGGGAGGAACAGATACGCAGTATTTT. This gives the protein CASSPAIAGGTDTQYF.

V usage is TRBV3-1 (or the pseudogene TRBV3-2) and J usage is TRBJ2-1; 11 bases line up with TRBD2. CDR3 length: 14 amino acids. The V gene's germline CDR1 is LGHDT and CDR2 YNNKEL (reference sequence). Trimming removed 3 bases from V and 5 bases from J; junction bases left unmatched: 0. Here the CDR3 reads CASSQGLADNEQFF. In nucleotides, the CDR3 is TGTGCCAGCAGCCAGGGACTAGCGGACAATGAGCAGTTCTTC.

This chain uses TRBV7-3 with TRBJ2-5, with 7 bases that match TRBD1. Germline CDR1 is SGHTA and CDR2 is FQGTGA. This CDR3 region has 14 residues. Trimming at V came to 4 bases and at J to 2 bases, leaving 4 bases not matched to a gene. The CDR3 protein is CASSSRQGQETQYF. For the CDR3, the DNA is TGTGCCAGCAGCTCCAGACAGGGACAAGAGACCCAGTACTTC.

This chain joins TRBV2 and TRBJ2-3; no firm D call. V lost 6 bases to trimming and J lost 0 bases, with 10 bases between them. This CDR3 region has 14 residues. In germline, CDR1 is SNHLY, CDR2 FYNNEI. The CDR3 sequence is CASSGRLSTDTQYF. The CDR3 nucleotides read TGTGCCAGCAGCGGACGGCTAAGCACAGATACGCAGTATTTT.

This chain links TRBV27 with TRBJ2-5; 9 positions match TRBD1. The germline V gene encodes CDR1 MNHEY and CDR2 SMNVEV (reference sequence). This CDR3 spans 16 amino acids. With 5 bases clipped from V and 3 bases from J, the junction kept 10 bases outside the gene matches. The CDR3 coding sequence is TGTGCCAGCAGTCGCGGGACAGGGATGGGTGAAGAGACCCAGTACTTC. Residues: CASSRGTGMGEETQYF.

The rearrangement joins TRBV7-3 to TRBJ2-3; TRBD2 aligns across 15 bases. Trimming cost V 6 bases and J 9 bases; bases outside gene matches: 7. The CDR3 loop spans 15 amino acids. Germline CDR1 and CDR2: SGHTA and FQGTGA. CDR3 loop: CASSRTSGRGETQYF. In DNA, the CDR3 is TGTGCCAGCAGTAGGACTAGCGGGAGGGGTGAGACGCAGTATTTT.

This rearrangement joins TRBV3-1 (or the pseudogene TRBV3-2) to TRBJ2-1; D may be TRBD2 (5 bases). This CDR3 spans 13 amino acids. Deletions cut 2 bases from V and 9 bases from J, with 11 bases between. Germline assignment: CDR1 LGHDT and CDR2 YNNKEL (reference sequence). For the CDR3, the DNA is TGTGCCAGCAGCCAATATATAGGACTTGAGCAGTTCTTC. Encoded protein: CASSQYIGLEQFF.

This chain connects TRBV27 to TRBJ2-7, with 10 bases lining up with TRBD1. This CDR3 contains 19 residues. Germline assignment: CDR1 MNHEY and CDR2 SMNVEV (reference sequence). With V trimmed by 2 bases and J by 2 bases, 15 bases remained unmatched. The CDR3 spells CASSLTDRGQARKTYEQYF. DNA of the CDR3: TGTGCCAGCAGTTTAACCGACAGGGGGCAAGCTAGGAAAACCTACGAGCAGTACTTC.

This chain's CDR3 is CASSLAGGLNTEAFF. The CDR3 DNA follows: TGCGCCAGCAGCTTGGCCGGGGGGCTGAACACTGAAGCTTTCTTT. The chain is built from TRBV5-1 and TRBJ1-1, with D possibly matching TRBD1 (6 bases). Trimming left V 0 bases short and J 0 bases short, with 9 bases between. Per the germline V gene, CDR1 is SGHRS and CDR2 is YFSETQ. The CDR3 is 15 amino acids. The full variable domain, with the rest looked up from reference TRBV5-1 and TRBJ1-1, is KAGVTQTPRYLIKTRGQQVTLSCSPISGHRSVSWYQQTPGQGLQFLFEYFSETQRNKGNFPGRFSGRQFSNSRSEMNVSTLELGDSALYLCASSLAGGLNTEAFFGQGTRLTVV.

This chain joins TRBV7-3 and TRBJ2-5, with a tentative D call TRBD2 (5 bases). V dropped 3 bases and J dropped 0 bases, with 11 bases sitting between them. In germline, CDR1 is SGHTA, CDR2 FQGTGA. There are 15 residues in the CDR3. The CDR3 bases are TGTGCCAGCAGCTTGGGCGAGCGGTACCAAGAGACCCAGTACTTC. It codes for CASSLGERYQETQYF.

The chain employs TRBV2 and TRBJ2-7, with D possibly TRBD2 on 5 matching bases. Germline CDR1 is SNHLY and CDR2 is FYNNEI. Trimming pared 8 bases from V and 0 bases from J, leaving 20 bases between. The CDR3 length is 16 residues. Here the CDR3 DNA reads TGTGCCAGCGGGAGATTAGCGCGATCCCTCTCCTACGAGCAGTACTTC. This sequence encodes CASGRLARSLSYEQYF.

The rearrangement uses TRBV6-5 and TRBJ1-2; D not certain. V shed 0 bases and J shed 4 bases, with 12 bases lying between them. CDR3 length equals 15 residues. Germline V lookup: CDR1 MNHEY, CDR2 SVGAGI. The DNA for the CDR3 is TGTGCCAGCAGTTACTCGATCGTCCGGGGCTATGGCTACACCTTC. It codes for CASSYSIVRGYGYTF.

V and J are TRBV11-2 and TRBJ2-1; tentative D call: TRBD2 (6 bases). This CDR3 region has 16 residues. V gave up 2 bases and J gave up 8 bases, with 19 bases separating them. The germline CDR1 and CDR2 sequences are SGHAT and FQNNGV. In DNA form, the CDR3 reads TGTGCCAGCAGCTTATCCCGGGAGACCACGGTTCATGAGCAGTTCTTC. Its translation is CASSLSRETTVHEQFF.

The gene calls are TRBV3-1 (or the pseudogene TRBV3-2) and TRBJ2-7; D is uncertain. Germline CDR1 reads LGHDT; CDR2 reads YNNKEL (reference sequence). The CDR3 length is 14 residues. V lost 0 bases to trimming and J lost 8 bases, with 14 bases between them. The CDR3 sequence is CASSQEAALSQQYF. The CDR3 bases are TGTGCCAGCAGCCAAGAGGCTGCCCTAAGCCAGCAGTACTTC.

V gene TRBV5-1 combines with J gene TRBJ1-2, with a possible D match to TRBD1 (6 bases). The CDR3 contains 14 residues. The V end lost 4 bases, the J end lost 2 bases, and 12 bases lay between the germline ends. Germline V gene lookup returns CDR1 SGHRS and CDR2 YFSETQ. The CDR3 DNA sequence: TGCGCCAGCAGCCTGGGACACCTGAACTATGGCTACACCTTC. Residues: CASSLGHLNYGYTF.

The chain carries TRBV7-8 and TRBJ1-5, with 7 nucleotides matching TRBD1. CDR1 and CDR2 from the germline V gene are SGHVS and FQNEAQ. With 5 bases clipped from V and 2 bases from J, the junction kept 9 bases outside the gene matches. The CDR3 has 16 amino acids. The CDR3 coding sequence is TGTGCCAGCAGCCTCATAGGGGGCGCGGGCAATCAGCCCCAGCATTTT. Translated, it gives CASSLIGGAGNQPQHF.

This clone has more than one count but fewer than ten. The CDR3 DNA reads as TGCGCCAGCGGGGACAGCTCTGGAAACACCATATATTTT. As protein: CASGDSSGNTIYF. The chain is built from TRBV4-1 and TRBJ1-3, with TRBD1 matching over 7 bases. Germline-derived CDR1 and CDR2 are MGHRA and YSYEKL. Losses at the gene ends were 8 bases for V and 0 bases for J; bases not matched to a gene: 1. The CDR3 runs 13 residues.